Listed below are T cell receptor beta chains from one sample, sequenced in a study of blood T cell repertoires in COVID-19. Only in-frame clones appear in the TCRdb table, and some are missing; sequencing was by immunoSEQ multiplex PCR. The repertoire consists of 65,000 or so clones, with roughly 90% occurring once and the leading ten covering over 1%. The sample comprised peripheral blood. These receptors were collected from a man in his sixties with acute or convalescent COVID-19. CDR3s include the opening cysteine and the closing phenylalanine or tryptophan. D genes are given only for firm matches. Not every row has a clone size; where given, it reads once, few, many or a size class.

TRBD1,TRBV28,-,CASSLYRGADTQYF
TRBD2,TRBV4-2,-,CASSQLSGGGLSTDTQYF
-,TRBV9,few,CASSVGASNTEAFF
TRBD1,TRBV7-2,-,CASSLNRGWDTEAFF
-,TRBV24-1,few,CATSALGGQFF
-,TRBV9,-,CASSFQGTPNSPLHF
-,TRBV2,-,CASSGQGSSYNEQFF
-,TRBV3-1/TRBV3-2,-,CASSQSGEYGYTF
TRBD2,TRBV6-4,once,CASAPGAGPTGELFF
-,TRBV9,few,CASSVDSLSIVFF
-,TRBV5-1,-,CASSLGQGGFYNEQFF
-,TRBV3-1/TRBV3-2,-,CASSQETGPWSPLHF
TRBD2,TRBV5-8,-,CASSLWASGYNEQFF
-,TRBV3-1/TRBV3-2,once,CASSPTLAEQFF
-,TRBV5-5,once,CASSPFVGQGALGGQPQHF
-,TRBV9,-,CASSAYRGQNTEAFF
TRBD1,TRBV5-1,-,CASSPTFGDRDEQYF
TRBD1,TRBV7-2,-,CASSFRTGVNTEAFF
-,TRBV5-8,-,CASSYLGQSTDTQYF
-,TRBV11-1,-,CASSFAGPNTEAFF
-,TRBV5-1,-,CASSSDSTYGYTF
-,TRBV20-1,-,CSASRQAEAFF
TRBD1,TRBV7-2,once,CASSSDRANYGYTF
TRBD1,TRBV9,-,CASSVQGASGYTF
TRBD1,TRBV3-1/TRBV3-2,-,CASSPSRQGSEAFF
-,TRBV6-1,-,CASSEVAGDYGYTF
-,TRBV15,once,CATSRDKDTLFYGYTF
-,TRBV3-1/TRBV3-2,-,CASSPFTGGSYGYTF
-,TRBV2,-,CASRDREYNEQFF
-,TRBV4-1,-,CASRHGAEAFF
-,TRBV5-1,-,CASSLDSPGYGYTF
-,TRBV19,-,CASSPQTSAGQPQHF
TRBD2,TRBV5-1,-,CASSSSAGGGNEQFF
TRBD1,TRBV3-1/TRBV3-2,-,CASSQRQGGGNTEAFF
-,TRBV7-2,-,CASSLVLNYEQYF
TRBD1,TRBV30,-,CAWSVPSTGDYEQYF
TRBD1,TRBV27,-,CASSPWTGGYQETQYF
-,TRBV5-1,-,CASSLPGMNTEAFF
-,TRBV19,once,CASSMTGSSYEQYF
-,TRBV29-1,-,CSVARGDNQPQHF
-,TRBV7-2,-,CASSLQQGSGNTIYF
-,TRBV27,-,CASSPSTDTQYF
TRBD1,TRBV3-1/TRBV3-2,-,CASSRGRGLPSSYEQYF
-,TRBV3-1/TRBV3-2,-,CASSQRDNYGYTF
-,TRBV3-1/TRBV3-2,-,CASSQGGFRLTSPLHF
-,TRBV11-2,-,CASSLISTSGANVLTF
-,TRBV7-2,few,CASTQEWNTEAFF
TRBD1,TRBV5-1,few,CASSGGQGNTEAFF
-,TRBV19,-,CASRETEDTGELFF
TRBD1,TRBV27,-,CASSLSFRDRKSEKLFF
TRBD1,TRBV6-5,-,CASSLDRVGGYTF
TRBD2,TRBV4-2,-,CASSPPRGGGLDEQYF
-,TRBV19,-,CASSLRGGLNEQFF